Below, one T cell receptor (beta chain) is given with its context. The data originate from a study of blood T cell repertoires in COVID-19. At the level of the study: The analysed material was cDNA or gDNA that came from T cells, B-cell-depleted T cells, or PBMCs.

Germline lookup yields CDR1 MDHEN and CDR2 SYDVKM. V lost 2 bases, J lost 0 bases, and 8 bases lay in between. This CDR3 comprises 15 residues. Per the authors' pipeline: Nucleated cell number was recorded as an estimate derived from reference gene primer amplification. The repertoire was sequenced with immunoSEQ multiplex PCR; TCRdb's copy has only in-frame clones and lacks some. D and trimming were read from the DNA, whereas the V and J calls and clone size are those reported in that table. The sample holds roughly 150,000 clones, roughly 85% seen once. All enrollees were about 18 to 100 years old and from 24 US areas.

Sequences were obtained from PBMCs or T cells enriched from blood (not recorded which). This TCR came from a woman in her 70s in a cohort exposed to, infected with or recovered from COVID-19 (not recorded which). V gene TRBV28 combines with J gene TRBJ1-3, with D possibly being TRBD1 (6 bases). CDR3 nucleotides: TGTGCCAGCAGTTTACTCAGGGGCTCTGGAAACACCATATATTTT. Translated, it gives CASSLLRGSGNTIYF.